This entry is about one TCR beta chain. This record belongs to a study of identical twins' blood T cells. The germline gives CDR1 SQVTM, CDR2 ANQGSEA. The V and J ends lost 6 bases and 3 bases respectively, with 20 bases between them. The CDR3 consists of 15 residues. Sample barcodes were added at both library ends during cDNA synthesis. TCRdb fed the 5' RACE reads into MiXCR, producing one record per CDR3 protein. The sample lists 350,000 to 450,000 distinct CDR3 sequences; over 25% were seen once. The sequencing sample was made of PBMCs. The chain has TRBV29-1 and TRBJ1-2; D not certain. The receptor's source is a woman aged 18 to 50 in good health. The CDR3 DNA reads TGCAGCGTCATCGATAAAACCCACCCTTACTATGGCTACACCTTC. Amino acids: CSVIDKTHPYYGYTF. Combining the CDR3 with reference TRBV29-1 and TRBJ1-2 gives the whole variable domain SAVISQKPSRDICQRGTSLTIQCQVDSQVTMMFWYRQQPGQSLTLIATANQGSEATYESGFVIDKFPISRPNLTFSTLTVSNMSPEDSSIYLCSVIDKTHPYYGYTFGSGTRLTVV.